These T cell receptor beta chains were read from a single sample in a study of vaccination and CD4 T cells after COVID-19. Their cognate antigens are unknown. A single record per CDR3 protein comes from TCRdb applying MiXCR to the PCR reads. The data contain fewer than 15,000 distinct CDR3 sequences, over 60% of them singletons. The specimen was CD4+ T cells from blood, cultured in vitro. The origin of the receptors is a human donor who had recovered from COVID-19. Each CDR3 is given with its conserved first and last residue. D genes are given only for firm matches. The size of a clone is reported for some rows only, either as once, few or many, or as a class for expanded clones.

TRBV6-4	.	.	TRBJ1-1	TGTGCCAGCAGAGCCTATACAGGGCGCACTGAAGCTTTCTTT	CASRAYTGRTEAFF
TRBV10-3	.	.	TRBJ1-1	TGTGCCATCAGTCCGTCCCTGAAGGCTGAAGCTTTCTTT	CAISPSLKAEAFF
TRBV10-3	few	TRBD2	TRBJ2-7	TGTGCCATCAGAAGCGGGATGAAGTCCTACGAGCAGTACTTC	CAIRSGMKSYEQYF
TRBV20-1	.	.	TRBJ2-5	TGCAGTGCTAGAGCAGAAGAGACCCAGTACTTC	CSARAEETQYF
TRBV24-1	.	TRBD2	TRBJ2-5	TGTGCCACCAGTGACCCCGGGACTAGCGGGAGGGCCGGGGGAGAGACCCAGTACTTC	CATSDPGTSGRAGGETQYF
TRBV6-1	.	TRBD1	TRBJ1-6	TGTGCCGGCCGGGACAGCCCAACCCAGCCGTATAATTCACCCCTCCACTTT	CAGRDSPTQPYNSPLHF
TRBV7-9	once	.	TRBJ2-1	TGTGCCAGCAGCGCCGGACGGATTTCCTACAATGAGCAGTTCTTC	CASSAGRISYNEQFF
TRBV7-9	few	TRBD1	TRBJ1-2	TGTGCCAGCAGCGCCCGGACAGGTGGTTATGGCTACACCTTC	CASSARTGGYGYTF
TRBV5-1	.	.	TRBJ2-3	TGCGCCAGCAGCTTGGGAAACGACTACTCCACAGATACGCAGTATTTT	CASSLGNDYSTDTQYF
TRBV10-2	.	.	TRBJ1-2	TGCGCCAGCAGTGCTTCAAGGGAGGCCGCCGCGTACTATGGCTACACCTTC	CASSASREAAAYYGYTF
TRBV18	.	TRBD1	TRBJ1-2	TGTGCCAGCTCACCCCGGGACAGTGATGGCTACACCTTC	CASSPRDSDGYTF
TRBV19	once	TRBD1	TRBJ2-7	TGTGCCAGTAGTGTGGGACAGTCCTACGAGCAGTACTTC	CASSVGQSYEQYF
TRBV20-1	few	TRBD1	TRBJ1-2	TGCAGTGCTAGGCAGACAGGGGGCCGGAACTATGGCTACACCTTC	CSARQTGGRNYGYTF
TRBV7-9	.	.	TRBJ1-5	TGTGCCAGCAGCCAGGGGTATAGCAATCAGCCCCAGCATTTT	CASSQGYSNQPQHF
TRBV6-5	.	TRBD2	TRBJ2-3	TGTGCCAGCAGTTCCACGCTAGCGGGGTCTTCAGATACGCAGTATTTT	CASSSTLAGSSDTQYF
TRBV7-9	.	TRBD2	TRBJ2-3	TGTGCCAGCAGCTATACCCCGGGACTAGCGGGAGAGGGAGATACGCAGTATTTT	CASSYTPGLAGEGDTQYF
TRBV7-2	.	.	TRBJ2-1	TGTGCCAGCAGCTTTGCGGGACATGAGCAGTTCTTC	CASSFAGHEQFF
TRBV11-2	.	.	TRBJ2-6	TGTGCCAGCAGCCTCCTTGGGGGGGCCAACGTCCTGACTTTC	CASSLLGGANVLTF
TRBV6-1	.	.	TRBJ1-1	TGTGCCAGCAGTAACGAGGGGGGCGTGAACACTGAAGCTTTCTTT	CASSNEGGVNTEAFF
TRBV4-2	.	TRBD2	TRBJ2-3	TGTGCCAGCAGCCCTATAGCGGGAGAGGCAGATACGCAGTATTTT	CASSPIAGEADTQYF
TRBV11-3	.	.	TRBJ2-3	TGTGCCAGCAGCTTAGAGGCAGGGCTCACAGATACGCAGTATTTT	CASSLEAGLTDTQYF
TRBV20-1	.	.	TRBJ2-7	TGCAGTCTCCAAATGACAGGTACCTACGAGCAGTACTTC	CSLQMTGTYEQYF
TRBV20-1	few	.	TRBJ2-5	TGCAGTGCTAGACCACCAAGGGAGACCCAGTACTTC	CSARPPRETQYF
TRBV2	few	.	TRBJ1-1	TGTGCCAGCAGTGAGCGACCCCCCGGGGCAAACACTGAAGCTTTCTTT	CASSERPPGANTEAFF
TRBV27	few	.	TRBJ1-5	TGTGCCAGCAGTGTTGCCTTCCAGGGGTCGCCCCAGCATTTT	CASSVAFQGSPQHF
TRBV7-3	.	TRBD2	TRBJ2-1	TGTGCCAGCAGCAAAACGGGACTAGCGGGAGCTGAGCAGTTCTTC	CASSKTGLAGAEQFF